This passage covers 17 T cell receptor beta chains from one sample sequenced in a study of beta chain features in type 1 diabetes. Investigators reverse transcribed all isolated RNA, so they sequenced expressed TCRB transcripts. The assay was immunoSEQ multiplex PCR, and TCRdb's table has in-frame clones only and misses some. The data show more than 300,000 clones, 10% to 15% seen once. The sample consisted of naive CD4+ T cells from blood. The receptors shown here come from a man between 18 and 29 years old in good health.

This clone was observed a handful of times. V gene TRBV15 combines with J gene TRBJ2-3; D not resolved. Deletions cut 0 bases from V and 7 bases from J, with 5 bases between. The CDR3 covers 12 residues. CDR1 LNHNV and CDR2 YYDKDF come from the germline V gene (reference sequence). The CDR3 nucleotides are TGTGCCACCAGCAGAGATATAAATACGCAGTATTTT. It encodes CATSRDINTQYF.

This rearrangement joins TRBV7-2 to TRBJ2-3; the match to TRBD2 covers 7 bases. Germline CDR1 reads SGHTA; CDR2 reads FQGNSA. The CDR3 loop spans 18 amino acids. J was trimmed by 0 bases and V by 7 bases; bases with no gene match: 16. The CDR3 here is CASTDPAGNSDSTDTQYF. CDR3 nucleotide sequence: TGTGCCAGCACCGATCCAGCGGGGAATTCCGATAGCACAGATACGCAGTATTTT. Looking up the rest from reference TRBV7-2 and TRBJ2-3 gives the full variable domain: GAGVSQSPSNKVTEKGKDVELRCDPISGHTALYWYRQSLGQGLEFLIYFQGNSAPDKSGLPSDRFSAERTGGSVSTLTIQRTQQEDSAVYLCASTDPAGNSDSTDTQYFGPGTRLTVL.

The chain joins TRBV20-1 to TRBJ2-7, with a weak D call TRBD2 (6 bases). Germline-derived CDR1 and CDR2 are DFQATT and SNEGSKA (reference sequence). CDR3 length: 11 amino acids. V lost 7 bases and J 3 bases, leaving 10 bases between the germline ends. DNA for the CDR3: TGCAGTGGCACGGGACTCTACGAGCAGTACTTC. It encodes CSGTGLYEQYF.

For this clone: This specimen includes other DNA sequences encoding the same CDR3. The chain carries TRBV28 and TRBJ2-3; D unclear. Trimming took 3 bases from V and 6 from J, leaving 4 bases between them. CDR3 size: 11 residues. Germline V gene data show CDR1 as MDHEN and CDR2 as SYDVKM. CDR3 coding DNA: TGTGCCAGCAGTTTCCGGGATACGCAGTATTTT. Translation gives CASSFRDTQYF.

This clone was counted a few times. In the same sample, other DNA sequences code for this CDR3. V gene TRBV5-6 combines with J gene TRBJ2-5; no definite D call. With 2 bases removed from V and 5 bases from J, the gap between germline ends came to 4 bases. CDR3 length: 11 amino acids. Germline V gives CDR1 SGHDT, CDR2 YYEEEE. CDR3 sequence: CASSFRETQYF. Here the CDR3 DNA reads TGTGCCAGCAGCTTCCGGGAGACCCAGTACTTC.

V is TRBV5-6 and J is TRBJ1-1, with D unclear. This CDR3 is 13 amino acids long. Germline lookup yields CDR1 SGHDT and CDR2 YYEEEE. Deletions cut 0 bases from V and 6 bases from J, with 9 bases between. CDR3 in amino acids: CASSLVEGAEAFF. CDR3 DNA sequence: TGTGCCAGCAGCTTGGTAGAGGGAGCTGAAGCTTTCTTT. Combining the CDR3 with reference TRBV5-6 and TRBJ1-1 gives the whole variable domain DAGVTQSPTHLIKTRGQQVTLRCSPKSGHDTVSWYQQALGQGPQFIFQYYEEEERQRGNFPDRFSGHQFPNYSSELNVNALLLGDSALYLCASSLVEGAEAFFGQGTRLTVV.

The table lists this clone with a few counts. The V and J genes are TRBV19 and TRBJ2-1; D is perhaps TRBD2 (6 bases). Germline CDR1 reads LNHDA; CDR2 reads SQIVND (reference sequence). This CDR3 region has 13 residues. V was shortened by 3 bases and J by 3 bases, with 6 bases between the two germline ends. Written as DNA, the CDR3 is TGTGCCAGTAGTATCGGGAGCTACAATGAGCAGTTCTTC. It encodes CASSIGSYNEQFF.

This clone was detected a few times. The chain uses TRBV4-2 and TRBJ1-3; 7 bases agree with TRBD1. The length of the CDR3 is 15 residues. The V segment lost 2 bases and the J segment 2 bases; nucleotides outside the gene matches: 3. Germline V lookup: CDR1 LGHNA, CDR2 YNFKEQ. The CDR3 DNA reads as TGTGCCAGCAGCCAACCTGACAGGGCTGGAAACACCATATATTTT. This codes for CASSQPDRAGNTIYF.

CDR3 region: CASSVGGNNYYEQYF. The CDR3 nucleotides are TGTGCCAGCAGCGTAGGCGGCAACAACTACTACGAGCAGTACTTC. The rearrangement links TRBV9 to TRBJ2-7; D is ambiguous. Trimming left V 0 bases short and J 3 bases short, with 13 bases between. CDR1 and CDR2 (germline): SGDLS, YYNGEE. This CDR3 region has 15 residues.

This clone showed up many times. V gene TRBV30 combines with J gene TRBJ2-3; D uncertain. Germline V lookup: CDR1 GTSNPN, CDR2 SVGIG (reference sequence). The V end lost 2 bases, the J end lost 6 bases, and 6 bases lay between the germline ends. The CDR3 consists of 11 residues. The CDR3 region is CAWSLGDTQYF. In nucleotides, the CDR3 is TGTGCCTGGAGTCTAGGCGATACGCAGTATTTT.

This clone was counted only a few times. The chain recombines TRBV18 with TRBJ2-1; TRBD2 matches 14 bases. Germline trimming cut 5 bases from V and 0 bases from J; bases unmatched to any gene: 3. CDR3 length: 17 amino acids. In germline, CDR1 is KGHSH, CDR2 LQKENI. As DNA, the CDR3 is TGTGCCAGCTCATCCGGGACTAGCGGGAGCTCCTACAATGAGCAGTTCTTC. This codes for CASSSGTSGSSYNEQFF.

This sequence joins TRBV15 and TRBJ2-7, with TRBD2 matching over 9 bases. This CDR3 has 17 residues. V shed 5 bases, J shed 6 bases, and the junction held 17 bases outside the gene matches. Germline V gene data show CDR1 as LNHNV and CDR2 as YYDKDF (reference sequence). DNA of the CDR3: TGTGCCACCAGCGGACCGCGACTAGCGGATCCGGTCGGCGAGCAGTACTTC. This sequence encodes CATSGPRLADPVGEQYF.

The table lists this clone with a few counts. J is TRBJ2-7 and V is TRBV7-2; a weak D match, TRBD1 (6 bases). There are 15 residues in the CDR3. The V gene's germline CDR1 is SGHTA and CDR2 FQGNSA. V dropped 1 base and J dropped 10 bases, with 20 bases sitting between them. CDR3 coding DNA: TGTGCCAGCAGCTTAGGATCACAGGGAGTAAGGACACAGTACTTC. This encodes CASSLGSQGVRTQYF.

This clone was detected many times. The rearrangement links TRBV7-9 to TRBJ1-2; D uncertain. The germline CDR1 and CDR2 sequences are SEHNR and FQNEAQ (reference sequence). Between the trimmed V and J ends, which lost 3 bases and 8 bases, there was a span of 13 bases. The CDR3 is 13 residues long. In nucleotides, the CDR3 is TGTGCCAGCAGCTTGACAAGCCGGTTGGGCTACACCTTC. It encodes CASSLTSRLGYTF.

On this clone: One end of the junction varies from germline; a read error may be responsible. The rearrangement joins TRBV5-4 to TRBJ2-5, with D uncertain. CDR3 length: 14 residues. Germline CDR1 reads SGHNT; CDR2 reads YYREEE (reference sequence). The CDR3 DNA reads as TGCGCCAGCAGCCAAGAGTTCAGGAAAGAGACCCAGTACTTC. Its translation is CASSQEFRKETQYF.

This clone was observed a few times. This chain connects TRBV7-2 to TRBJ1-2; D possibly corresponds to TRBD1 (5 bases). CDR1 SGHTA and CDR2 FQGNSA come from the germline V gene. The CDR3 has 15 amino acids. The V gene lost 2 bases and the J gene lost 0 bases, with 10 bases spanning the gap. CDR3 loop: CASSLYHRTNYGYTF. As DNA, the CDR3 is TGTGCCAGCAGCTTATACCACAGGACTAACTATGGCTACACCTTC.

In its sample, this clone was seen a few times. This chain links TRBV19 with TRBJ1-5; unclear D gene. V shed 5 bases and J shed 2 bases, with 13 bases lying between them. The CDR3 has 15 amino acids. Germline values: CDR1 LNHDA, CDR2 SQIVND (reference sequence). This chain's CDR3 is CASSVRRAGNQPQHF. In DNA, the CDR3 is TGTGCCAGTAGTGTCAGGAGGGCAGGCAATCAGCCCCAGCATTTT.